These 13 T cell receptor beta chains share one sample of origin, sequenced in a study of T cell responses to AZD1222 COVID-19 vaccine. The method was immunoSEQ multiplex PCR; TCRdb's version includes in-frame clones alone and lacks a portion of them. The sample comprises about 110,000 clones, 92% of which are singletons, and 7.9% rests with the top ten. The sequencing here drew on peripheral blood, taken 28 days after the second AZD1222 dose. These receptors originate from an adult who received the AZD1222 COVID-19 vaccine.

The rearrangement links TRBV2 to TRBJ1-4; TRBD1 matches at 12 bases. J lost 7 bases, V lost 6 bases, and 3 bases had no gene match. The germline V gene has CDR1 SNHLY and CDR2 FYNNEI. CDR3 length: 14 residues. CDR3 protein: CASRSGQGAEKLFF. In nucleotides, the CDR3 is TGTGCCAGCAGATCGGGACAGGGGGCTGAAAAACTGTTTTTT.

The chain couples TRBV7-6 to TRBJ1-2, with TRBD1 identical over 7 bases. V lost 5 bases, J lost 2 bases, and 2 bases stayed unmatched. Germline-derived CDR1 and CDR2 are SGHVS and FNYEAQ. This CDR3 has 13 amino acids. CDR3 in amino acids: CASSLGQNYGYTF. For the CDR3, the DNA is TGTGCCAGCAGCCTGGGACAGAACTATGGCTACACCTTC.

The V call is TRBV19, the J call TRBJ2-7, with 12 positions matching TRBD2. After removal of 6 bases from V and 0 bases from J, the junction contained 6 bases not matched to a gene. The germline gives CDR1 LNHDA, CDR2 SQIVND (reference sequence). The CDR3 runs to 16 residues. In nucleotides, the CDR3 is TGTGCCAGTAGCCCTCTAGCGGGAGGGTCCTCCTACGAGCAGTACTTC. Protein: CASSPLAGGSSYEQYF. Together with reference TRBV19 and TRBJ2-7, the CDR3 gives the full variable domain: DGGITQSPKYLFRKEGQNVTLSCEQNLNHDAMYWYRQDPGQGLRLIYYSQIVNDFQKGDIAEGYSVSREKKESFPLTVTSAQKNPTAFYLCASSPLAGGSSYEQYFGPGTRLTVT.

CDR3 amino acids: CASRQTGLANSPLHF. In nucleotides, the CDR3 is TGTGCCAGCAGGCAAACAGGGTTGGCCAATTCACCCCTCCACTTT. This chain links TRBV7-2 with TRBJ1-6, with D maybe TRBD1 (6 bases). Germline V lookup: CDR1 SGHTA, CDR2 FQGNSA. V lost 6 bases, J lost 7 bases, and 16 bases lay in between. CDR3 length: 15 amino acids.

This clone was counted only a few times. The gene calls are TRBV7-9 and TRBJ1-4; TRBD1 agrees at 7 bases. V shed 5 bases, J shed 8 bases, and the junction held 11 bases outside the gene matches. CDR3 length equals 15 residues. Germline V gene lookup returns CDR1 SEHNR and CDR2 FQNEAQ (reference sequence). Here the CDR3 reads CASSLTGTEGEKLFF. The CDR3 nucleotides are TGTGCCAGCAGCCTTACTGGGACAGAGGGCGAAAAACTGTTTTTT.

The chain combines TRBV11-2 with TRBJ1-6, with D uncertain. The CDR3 runs to 16 residues. Trimming stripped 5 bases from V and 6 bases from J, with 17 bases between. In germline, CDR1 is SGHAT, CDR2 FQNNGV. The CDR3 sequence: CASSLSRLSGNSPLHF. CDR3 nucleotides: TGTGCCAGCAGCCTAAGCCGGTTATCGGGTAATTCACCCCTCCACTTT.

This chain connects TRBV18 to TRBJ1-3, with D hard to call. The CDR3 sequence is 15 residues long. Germline CDR1 reads KGHSH; CDR2 reads LQKENI. V dropped 3 bases and J dropped 0 bases, with 9 bases sitting between them. The CDR3 DNA is TGTGCCAGCTCACCCGAGACCGGCTCTGGAAACACCATATATTTT. Encoded protein: CASSPETGSGNTIYF. Filled out from reference TRBV18 and TRBJ1-3, the complete variable domain reads NAGVMQNPRHLVRRRGQEARLRCSPMKGHSHVYWYRQLPEEGLKFMVYLQKENIIDESGMPKERFSAEFPKEGPSILRIQQVVRGDSAAYFCASSPETGSGNTIYFGEGSWLTVV.

This sequence joins TRBV5-4 and TRBJ1-6, with D maybe TRBD1 (5 bases). The V and J ends lost 1 base and 9 bases respectively, with 8 bases between them. CDR3 length equals 13 residues. Germline lookup yields CDR1 SGHNT and CDR2 YYREEE (reference sequence). Written as DNA, the CDR3 is TGTGCCAGCAGCTTGCAGGGTTTTTCACCCCTCCACTTT. Protein sequence: CASSLQGFSPLHF.

The chain couples TRBV29-1 to TRBJ2-5, with no clear D. The CDR3 is made up of 14 amino acids. Germline V gene lookup returns CDR1 SQVTM and CDR2 ANQGSEA. The germline V and J ends were trimmed by 3 bases and 2 bases, with 13 bases remaining between them. This chain's CDR3 is CSVDGTGSQETQYF. CDR3 coding DNA: TGCAGCGTTGATGGCACCGGGTCACAAGAGACCCAGTACTTC.

The chain couples TRBV11-2 to TRBJ2-1; 9 nucleotides agree with TRBD1. Losses at the gene ends were 6 bases for V and 8 bases for J; bases not matched to a gene: 5. The germline V gene has CDR1 SGHAT and CDR2 FQNNGV. The CDR3 contains 13 residues. The CDR3 reads CASSFTGGYEQFF. CDR3 DNA sequence: TGTGCCAGCAGTTTTACAGGGGGCTATGAGCAGTTCTTC.

This chain connects TRBV6-5 to TRBJ2-7, with D uncertain. Looked up from germline, CDR1 is MNHEY and CDR2 is SVGAGI. This CDR3 has 15 residues. V was shortened by 3 bases and J by 4 bases, with 16 bases between the two germline ends. CDR3 sequence (DNA): TGTGCCAGCAGTTATCCCCGGGTGGTTGGGTACGAGCAGTACTTC. Its translation: CASSYPRVVGYEQYF.

The V and J genes are TRBV7-9 and TRBJ2-1, with D unresolved. Between the trimmed V and J ends, which lost 4 bases and 6 bases, there was a span of 13 bases. CDR1 is SEHNR, CDR2 FQNEAQ, per germline (reference sequence). The CDR3 is 14 residues long. The CDR3 region is CASSSADSLNEQFF. CDR3 coding DNA: TGTGCCAGCAGCTCAGCTGACTCTCTCAATGAGCAGTTCTTC.

CDR3 region: CASSEVTGGNTEAFF. In DNA form, the CDR3 reads TGTGCCAGCAGTGAAGTTACAGGGGGCAACACTGAAGCTTTCTTT. The chain combines TRBV6-1 with TRBJ1-1, with TRBD1 matching over 9 bases. Germline CDR1 is MNHNS and CDR2 is SASEGT. With 1 base clipped from V and 2 bases from J, the junction kept 2 bases outside the gene matches. The CDR3 length is 15 residues.